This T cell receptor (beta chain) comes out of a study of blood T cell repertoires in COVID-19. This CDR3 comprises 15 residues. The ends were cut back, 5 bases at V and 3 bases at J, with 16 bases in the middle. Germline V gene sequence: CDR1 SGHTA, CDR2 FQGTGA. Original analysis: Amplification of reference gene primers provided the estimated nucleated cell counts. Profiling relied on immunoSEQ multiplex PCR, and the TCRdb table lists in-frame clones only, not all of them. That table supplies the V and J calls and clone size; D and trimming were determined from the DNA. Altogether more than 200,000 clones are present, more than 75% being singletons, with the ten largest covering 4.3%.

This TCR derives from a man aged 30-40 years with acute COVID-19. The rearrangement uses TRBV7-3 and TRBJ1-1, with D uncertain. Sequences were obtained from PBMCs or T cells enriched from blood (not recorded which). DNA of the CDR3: TGTGCCAGCAGCCCAGACGATCGAGGCCACACTGAAGCTTTCTTT. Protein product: CASSPDDRGHTEAFF.